A selection of T cell receptor beta chains follows, all from one sample in a study of shared clonotypes between healthy human individuals. Here immunoSEQ multiplex PCR was the method, and the copy in TCRdb shows in-frame clones only, minus some. The data contain under 1,900,000 clones, approximately 98.5% of them singletons. The specimen sequenced was naive CD4+ T cells sorted from blood. The receptors come from a young man in good health. The CDR3 runs from the conserved cysteine through the conserved F or W. A D gene is named only where the DNA matches it firmly. Size tells how often a clone was seen (once, few, many) or the class of an expanded clone, and some rows leave it out.

>.|.|TRBV5-6|TRBJ1-2
TGTGCCAGCAGCTTGCGCCAGGGGATCTATGGCTACACCTTC
CASSLRQGIYGYTF
>.|.|TRBV28|TRBJ2-7
TGTGCCAGCAGTTTAACAAACCTAGGGGGAGAGCAGTACTTC
CASSLTNLGGEQYF
>.|TRBD2|TRBV2|TRBJ2-7
TGTGCCAGCAGGGGGACTAGCGGGACCTACGAGCAGTACTTC
CASRGTSGTYEQYF
>.|.|TRBV5-6|TRBJ2-3
TGTGCCAGCAGCACCTACAGGGCGGTAGTATGGGATACGCAGTATTTT
CASSTYRAVVWDTQYF
>.|TRBD1|TRBV27|TRBJ1-5
TGTGCCAGCAGTTTATCCAACTGGGACAGGGCTGGAAGTCAGCCCCAGCATTTT
CASSLSNWDRAGSQPQHF
>.|.|TRBV5-6|TRBJ2-7
TGTGCCAGCAATCGGGGGCGCTTCGACGAGCAGTACTTC
CASNRGRFDEQYF
>.|TRBD1|TRBV2|TRBJ2-5
TGTGCCAGCAAGGGACAGGGAGAGACCCAGTACTTC
CASKGQGETQYF
>.|TRBD1|TRBV4-1|TRBJ1-3
TGCGCCAGCAGCCAACTCCAGACAGGGTCTGGAAACACCATATATTTT
CASSQLQTGSGNTIYF
>once|.|TRBV7-9|TRBJ2-2
TGTGCCAGCAGCTTAGGGGGCCGGAACACCGGGGAGCTGTTTTTT
CASSLGGRNTGELFF
>.|TRBD2|TRBV18|TRBJ2-7
TGTGCCAGCTCACAACAAGGGGCTAGCGGGGTCTACGAGCAGTACTTC
CASSQQGASGVYEQYF
>.|.|TRBV5-1|TRBJ2-5
TGCGCCAGCAGCTTGGAAGGGTACGAGACCCAGTACTTC
CASSLEGYETQYF
>.|.|TRBV28|TRBJ1-1
TGTGCCAGCAGTTTAGAAGGCCTCGACTGGAACACTGAAGCTTTCTTT
CASSLEGLDWNTEAFF
>.|.|TRBV5-5|TRBJ1-1
TGTGCCAGCAGACCAACAGGGAACACTGAAGCTTTCTTT
CASRPTGNTEAFF
>.|TRBD2|TRBV27|TRBJ2-7
TGTGCCAGCAGTGGACTAGCCGCTTCGGACTACGAGCAGTACTTC
CASSGLAASDYEQYF
>.|.|TRBV19|TRBJ1-5
TGTGCCAGTAGTATAGATGCGGGACGGATCAATCAGCCCCAGCATTTT
CASSIDAGRINQPQHF
>.|TRBD2|TRBV25-1|TRBJ2-1
TGTGCCAGCAGTGAATCAAGCTTCGGGACTAGCTCCTACAATGAGCAGTTCTTC
CASSESSFGTSSYNEQFF
>.|.|TRBV11-2|TRBJ1-3
TGTGCCAGCAGCTCCTCACAGGGTAACTCTGGAAACACCATATATTTT
CASSSSQGNSGNTIYF
>.|.|TRBV6-5|TRBJ2-7
TGTGCCAGCAGTTACTCGACCGGGGCAGCCTACGAGCAGTACTTC
CASSYSTGAAYEQYF
>.|.|TRBV7-8|TRBJ2-3
TGTGCCAGCAGCTTAGAGGTGGCAGATACGCAGTATTTT
CASSLEVADTQYF
>.|TRBD1|TRBV28|TRBJ1-5
TGTGCCAGCAGTTTGCGACCGACAGGGGTAGGCAATCAGCCCCAGCATTTT
CASSLRPTGVGNQPQHF
>.|.|TRBV5-1|TRBJ1-2
TGCGCCAGCAGCTTTACAGCTGCACCTACGGACTATGGCTACACCTTC
CASSFTAAPTDYGYTF
>.|.|TRBV4-1|TRBJ1-1
TGCGCCAGCAGCCAAGTCGGGCCGAACACTGAAGCTTTCTTT
CASSQVGPNTEAFF
>.|.|TRBV18|TRBJ1-3
TGTGCCAGCTCACCACTCCCAAGAGGTTCCGGTTTCCACACCATATATTTT
CASSPLPRGSGFHTIYF
>.|.|TRBV2|TRBJ1-1
TGTGCCAGCAGCGGGGAGATGAACACTGAAGCTTTCTTT
CASSGEMNTEAFF
>once|.|TRBV2|TRBJ2-7
TGTGCCAGCAGAGAAAGGGACCCTTCCTACGAGCAGTACTTC
CASRERDPSYEQYF
>.|.|TRBV10-3|TRBJ2-1
TGTGCCATCAGTGACGGAGGGGCTCCCTCACCATACAATGAGCAGTTCTTC
CAISDGGAPSPYNEQFF
>.|TRBD2|TRBV5-1|TRBJ2-7
TGCGCCAGCAGATTGGGACTAGCGGGACAAGCAGGCTACGAGCAGTACTTC
CASRLGLAGQAGYEQYF
>once|TRBD1|TRBV10-3|TRBJ1-5
TGTGCCAGCACGGACAGGGGAGGAAATCAGCCCCAGCATTTT
CASTDRGGNQPQHF
>.|.|TRBV5-4|TRBJ2-7
TGTGCCAGCAGCTCCGGCCGACAGGATGAAAGGCCTTACGAGCAGTACTTC
CASSSGRQDERPYEQYF
>.|.|TRBV28|TRBJ2-3
TGTGCCAGCAGGTGGTCTAGGGGCACAGATACGCAGTATTTT
CASRWSRGTDTQYF
>.|.|TRBV11-1|TRBJ1-2
TGTGCCAGCAGCCAGTACGACCGGAGGGATGGCTACACCTTC
CASSQYDRRDGYTF
>.|TRBD1|TRBV4-3|TRBJ1-2
TGCGCCAGCAGCCGTGCGGTACCGGGACAGGGATCCTATGGCTACACCTTC
CASSRAVPGQGSYGYTF
>.|.|TRBV28|TRBJ2-7
TGTGCCAGCAGTTTAGTCCACTCCTACGAGCAGTACTTC
CASSLVHSYEQYF
>once|.|TRBV7-2|TRBJ1-5
TGTGCCAGCAGCCCAGGACCCTCTACAGGGATCGGTCAGCCCCAGCATTTT
CASSPGPSTGIGQPQHF
>once|.|TRBV5-1|TRBJ2-6
TGCGCCAGCACTGAACAGGGCCCCGGGGCCAACGTCCTGACTTTC
CASTEQGPGANVLTF
>.|.|TRBV4-3|TRBJ2-5
TGCGCCAGCAGCCAAGAGCCGGGAGAGACCCAGTACTTC
CASSQEPGETQYF
>once|.|TRBV15|TRBJ1-2
TGTGCCACCAGCAGAGATCAGGGGTGGAATGGCTACACCTTC
CATSRDQGWNGYTF
>.|.|TRBV5-1|TRBJ2-3
TGCGCCAGCAGCTTGGACAGGGACACAGATACGCAGTATTTT
CASSLDRDTDTQYF
>.|.|TRBV4-2|TRBJ2-5
TGTGCCAGCAGCGGAGGGGGTCCAGTGTTAGAGACCCAGTACTTC
CASSGGGPVLETQYF
>.|.|TRBV4-2|TRBJ2-7
TGTGCCAGCAGCCAAGGCCTAGCGAGCTCCCACTACGAGCAGTACTTC
CASSQGLASSHYEQYF
>.|.|TRBV18|TRBJ1-1
TGTGCCAGCTCAAGTAAACCTAACACTGAAGCTTTCTTT
CASSSKPNTEAFF
>.|TRBD1|TRBV7-8|TRBJ2-5
TGTGCCAGCAGCTCTCGTTGGGACAGTCCCGAGACCCAGTACTTC
CASSSRWDSPETQYF
>.|.|TRBV11-2|TRBJ2-7
TGTGCCAGCAGCTTAGGCCCATTAAGCTCCTACGAGCAGTACTTC
CASSLGPLSSYEQYF
>.|.|TRBV5-5|TRBJ1-5
TGTGCCAGCAGACGGGACATTCACAATCAGCCCCAGCATTTT
CASRRDIHNQPQHF
>.|TRBD2|TRBV7-2|TRBJ2-5
TGTGCCAGCAGCTCCAGTCGGGAGGAAGAGACCCAGTACTTC
CASSSSREEETQYF
>.|.|TRBV28|TRBJ1-2
TGTGCCAGCAGCTCACCGAGTAGGGCTAAAGGCTACACCTTC
CASSSPSRAKGYTF
>.|TRBD2|TRBV13|TRBJ2-7
TGTGCCAGTTCGGGGGTAGCGGGAGCCGAGCAGTACTTC
CASSGVAGAEQYF
>.|.|TRBV5-4|TRBJ1-2
TGTGCCAGCAGCTTGCCTAGGGACCATGGCTACACCTTC
CASSLPRDHGYTF
>.|.|TRBV19|TRBJ1-1
TGTGCCAGTAGTACTACAGGGCACACTGAAGCTTTCTTT
CASSTTGHTEAFF
>.|.|TRBV14|TRBJ2-7
TGTGCCAGCAGCCATACAGGGGAGCAGTACTTC
CASSHTGEQYF
>.|.|TRBV7-2|TRBJ2-3
TGTGCCAGCAGCTTAGGCCGAGAAGCGCAGTATTTT
CASSLGREAQYF
>.|TRBD1|TRBV15|TRBJ1-2
TGTGCCACCAGCAGAGATCTGCGGACAGGGGGCTCTGGCTACACCTTC
CATSRDLRTGGSGYTF
>.|.|TRBV6-5|TRBJ2-6
TGTGCCAGCAGCCAGGCGAGAGGTGGGGCCAACGTCCTGACTTTC
CASSQARGGANVLTF
>.|.|TRBV25-1|TRBJ1-1
TGTGCCAGCAGGGGTTTGGGGAACACTGAAGCTTTCTTT
CASRGLGNTEAFF
>.|.|TRBV18|TRBJ2-1
TGTGCCAGCTCACCACTAGCAGGTGGGTACAATGAGCAGTTCTTC
CASSPLAGGYNEQFF
>once|TRBD1|TRBV28|TRBJ1-2
TGTGCCAGCACCCTGACAGGGACCTATGGCTACACCTTC
CASTLTGTYGYTF
>.|.|TRBV11-3|TRBJ1-1
TGTGCCAGCAGCTTGGGCAGGTTGAACACTGAAGCTTTCTTT
CASSLGRLNTEAFF